This TCR beta chain derives from a study of T cell responses to AZD1222 COVID-19 vaccine. The data were produced by immunoSEQ multiplex PCR, yet TCRdb's version contains in-frame clones alone and is incomplete. The sample contains 92,000 or so clones, approximately 89% of which appear only once. This CDR3 contains 13 residues. Trimming left V 3 bases short and J 1 base short, with 7 bases between. Germline assignment: CDR1 SEHNR and CDR2 FQNEAQ (reference sequence). As for this clone: Its antigen is unidentified.

Some second doses came at about 4 weeks and others at about 12 weeks; these were pooled. Whole-study results and caveats: Elevations in Spike-specific TCR breadth and depth followed administration of two AZD1222 doses. There were repertoire samples only from the period after the peak T cell response. Clonal diversity was possibly underestimated; the donors were predominantly white British and more often female.

The V gene is TRBV7-9, the J gene TRBJ2-7; D is unresolved. Specimen: peripheral blood, collected 28 days after the second AZD1222 dose. The sequence came from an adult who received the AZD1222 COVID-19 vaccine. Here the CDR3 DNA reads TGTGCCAGCAGCTTCGACGGTTCCTACGAGCAGTACTTC. This sequence encodes CASSFDGSYEQYF.